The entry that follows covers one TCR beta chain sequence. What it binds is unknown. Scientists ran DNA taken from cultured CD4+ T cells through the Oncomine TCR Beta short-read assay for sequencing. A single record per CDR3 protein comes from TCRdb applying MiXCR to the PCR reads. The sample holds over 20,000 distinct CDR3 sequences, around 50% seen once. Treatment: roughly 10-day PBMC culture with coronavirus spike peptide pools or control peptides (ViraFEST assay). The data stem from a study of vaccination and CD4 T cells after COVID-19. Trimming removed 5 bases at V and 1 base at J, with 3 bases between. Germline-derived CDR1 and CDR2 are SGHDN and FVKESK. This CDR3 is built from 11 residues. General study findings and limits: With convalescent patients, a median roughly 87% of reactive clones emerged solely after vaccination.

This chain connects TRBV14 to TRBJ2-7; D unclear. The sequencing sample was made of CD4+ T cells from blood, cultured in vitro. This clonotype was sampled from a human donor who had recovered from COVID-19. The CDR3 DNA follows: TGTGCCAGCAGCGCTTCCTACGAGCAGTACTTC. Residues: CASSASYEQYF.